This T cell receptor (beta chain) appears in the sequencing data of a study of blood T cell repertoires in COVID-19. The wider study: Collection of acute and convalescent COVID-19 samples took place in the United States, Italy and Spain. In each case, the material was cDNA or gDNA derived from T cells, B-cell-depleted T cells, or PBMCs.

The CDR3 runs 16 residues. V was pared by 6 bases and J by 0 bases, with 5 bases of the junction left unmatched. Germline CDR1 reads LNHDA; CDR2 reads SQIVND (reference sequence). Methods used by the authors: Scientists estimated how many nucleated cells there were by amplifying reference gene primers. Sequenced by immunoSEQ multiplex PCR; TCRdb stores in-frame clones only, minus some. D and trimming were read from the DNA, whereas the V and J calls and clone size are those reported in that table. This table has approximately 270,000 clones, approximately 80% appearing once. The genes are TRBV19 and TRBJ1-6; 7 bases line up with TRBD1. The specimen was peripheral blood. The sequence came from a man older than 75 with acute or convalescent COVID-19. The DNA of the CDR3 is TGTGCCAGTAGGGTGACAGGGAACTCCTATAATTCACCCCTCCACTTT. Its protein product is CASRVTGNSYNSPLHF.